The present T cell receptor beta chain was sequenced within a study of T cell responses to AZD1222 COVID-19 vaccine. Overall study context: Second doses at about 4 or about 12 weeks were pooled.

Germline assignment: CDR1 SNHLY and CDR2 FYNNEI. The V gene lost 6 bases and the J gene lost 7 bases, with 12 bases spanning the gap. The CDR3 extends over 12 amino acids. Assay used: immunoSEQ multiplex PCR; TCRdb lists only in-frame clones, some missing. Here the sample spans 130,000 or so clones, just over 90% being singletons. This chain connects TRBV2 to TRBJ1-1; possible D gene TRBD1, 5 bases. The origin of this receptor is an adult in good health. The material sequenced was peripheral blood, taken on day 0 of AZD1222 vaccination. The DNA of the CDR3 is TGTGCCAGCAGGTGGCAGGGTGGTGAAGCTTTCTTT. Encoded protein: CASRWQGGEAFF.